This T cell receptor (beta chain) derives from a study of blood T cell repertoires in COVID-19. Sequenced by immunoSEQ multiplex PCR; TCRdb stores in-frame clones only, minus some. This table holds 150,000 or so clones, around 87% found once. The sequenced sample was peripheral blood. The source of this sequence is a man aged 18 to 29 with COVID-19, enrolled during active disease.

DNA of the CDR3: TGCGCCAGCCGGGGGGCGCCGAACACCGGGGAGCTGTTTTTT. It codes for CASRGAPNTGELFF. The chain is built from TRBV10-1 and TRBJ2-2, with D tentatively TRBD2 (7 bases). Trimming shortened V by 8 bases and J by 0 bases, and 10 bases separated the two germline ends. Germline V gives CDR1 WNHNN, CDR2 SYGVQD (reference sequence). The CDR3 totals 14 residues.